The sequence of this T cell receptor beta chain was determined in a study of blood T cell repertoires in COVID-19. Study-wide background: Donors in the United States, Italy and Spain gave samples during acute or convalescent COVID-19. Nucleic acid was either cDNA or gDNA, and it came from T cells, B-cell-depleted T cells, or PBMCs.

Per the original data handling: Reference gene primer amplification in the assay estimated nucleated cell counts. Assay used: immunoSEQ multiplex PCR; TCRdb lists only in-frame clones, some missing. The DNA was the basis for D and trimming; V, J and clone size are from that table. The profile shows some 190,000 clones, about 85% of them singletons. V lost 6 bases and J lost 0; bases outside the gene matches: 7. The CDR3 is 16 amino acids. Germline V lookup: CDR1 MNHEY, CDR2 SMNVEV (reference sequence). The origin of this receptor is a woman older than 75 with acute or convalescent COVID-19. The chain joins TRBV27 to TRBJ1-1; TRBD1 matches 10 bases. Sequenced sample: peripheral blood. CDR3 protein: CASSYGTGALNTEAFF. The DNA of the CDR3 is TGTGCCAGCAGCTACGGGACAGGGGCTCTGAACACTGAAGCTTTCTTT.